A selection of T cell receptor beta chains follows, all from one sample in a study of blood T cells in healthy people across ages. TCRdb re-called the 5' RACE reads through MiXCR, storing one row per CDR3 protein. Seen here are around 1,500,000 distinct CDR3 sequences, approximately 30% observed once, and the top ten hold 7.7%. The specimen was blood. The receptors originated from a woman in her twenties or thirties in good health. The CDR3 runs from the conserved cysteine through the conserved F or W. Not all rows give a size; the values are once, few, many and, for expanded clones, a class.

clone_size v_call cdr3_aa
- TRBV18 CASSPPVRGAFF
few TRBV5-5 CASSLGSPGVVPYEQYF
- TRBV12-5 CASGGNGRVGHEQYF
- TRBV6-4 CASSDLDPDTQYF
- TRBV5-1 CASSFTTTDPRGYTF
few TRBV20-1 CSASVTPNTEAFF
- TRBV15 CATSRTTGGREQYF
few TRBV3-1 CASSSLDRSSPSGANVLTF
- TRBV20-1 CSARDGSVGYEQYF
- TRBV7-9 CASSLIHVFNYGYTF
many TRBV5-1 CASSLGLAVETQYF
- TRBV20-1 CSARGLIGYEQYF
many TRBV7-2 CASSNQITDTQYF
- TRBV7-2 CASSVIYLSGANVLTF
few TRBV29-1 CSVGLAVYEQYF
many TRBV5-1 CASSFDRGGYTF
- TRBV20-1 CSAPGRGASTDTQYF
- TRBV6-2/TRBV6-3 CASRRGNTDTQYF
few TRBV11-2 CASSWTSGGAYDEQFF
many TRBV12-3/TRBV12-4 CASTPTGVYEQYF
- TRBV7-2 CASSAPLRAGWGYTF
- TRBV4-1 CASSHQGISADNEQFF
- TRBV20-1 CSATPGGDGYTF
- TRBV4-3 CASSQENNREQYF
few TRBV27 CASIRSSGANYEQYF
few TRBV29-1 CSVEDGNRDEQYF
- TRBV7-2 CASSQSRGRQYF
few TRBV9 CASSVERGAGANVLTF
- TRBV12-3/TRBV12-4 CASSSPGYERYF
- TRBV24-1 CATSEPSGGNEQFF
- TRBV7-8 CASSLVEGQGRSQPQHF
few TRBV5-1 CASSAQGQGLEQYF
few TRBV29-1 CSVEYSSRSQKTQYF
- TRBV29-1 CSVVGADYEQDF
few TRBV14 CASSQVVWETQYF
- TRBV11-2 CASSLLAGDKTQYF
- TRBV5-1 CASSLWVASTYEQYF
- TRBV7-2 CASSPRGGLYTF
many TRBV4-3 CASSQEVGPAYNEQFF
- TRBV6-1 CASSDTGDWNEKLFF
- TRBV7-9 CASSLAPGAPGELFF
few TRBV20-1 CSARGLAGVRGPYNEQFF
- TRBV2 CASKGRQSQSYEQYF
many TRBV27 CASSLDRVNTEAFF
- TRBV27 CASKDPGGGTQETQYF
few TRBV7-2 CASSARLRLSTDTQYF
- TRBV12-3/TRBV12-4 CASSLRLAGLWGDAQYF
few TRBV27 CASSLSQYFDEQFF
- TRBV9 CASSVAGTGVYEQFF
many TRBV9 CASSVGGSEQYF
few TRBV20-1 CSAREQAYYNEQFF
few TRBV20-1 CSARDISRAGGPGEQFF
- TRBV4-1 CASSQDRWYQDGYTF